The 20 T cell receptor beta chains below come from one sample, sequenced in a study of shared clonotypes between healthy human individuals. Data came from immunoSEQ multiplex PCR; TCRdb stores just in-frame clones and leaves some out. The sample lists 950,000 to 1,300,000 clones; approximately 70% were seen once. The sequenced sample consisted of memory CD4+ T cells sorted from blood. Subset defined: CD45RA-negative fraction. Receptors were obtained from a young man in good health.

This chain joins TRBV6-6 and TRBJ1-4, with 8 positions matching TRBD1. Trimming took 2 bases from V and 7 from J; bases not matched to a gene: 3. This CDR3 is built from 14 residues. Germline V gives CDR1 MNHNY, CDR2 SVGAGI (reference sequence). This chain's CDR3 is CASSYAGTGEKLFF. CDR3 in DNA: TGTGCCAGCAGTTACGCCGGGACAGGTGAAAAACTGTTTTTT.

The chain couples TRBV19 to TRBJ2-7, with D tentatively TRBD1 (7 bases). The V end lost 4 bases, the J end lost 2 bases, and 12 bases lay between the germline ends. Germline CDR1 and CDR2: LNHDA and SQIVND (reference sequence). CDR3 length: 14 residues. The CDR3 spells CASSRQGGPYEQYF. The CDR3 DNA sequence: TGTGCCAGTAGTAGACAGGGAGGACCCTACGAGCAGTACTTC.

The rearrangement uses TRBV5-6 and TRBJ1-2; D is uncertain. The V gene's germline CDR1 is SGHDT and CDR2 YYEEEE. This CDR3 comprises 12 residues. Trimming cost V 5 bases and J 5 bases, with 10 bases left between them. CDR3 protein: CASSGRRYGYTF. For the CDR3, the DNA is TGTGCCAGCAGTGGCAGAAGATATGGCTACACCTTC.

The CDR3 protein is CASSLLRDRASYEQYF. The CDR3 DNA follows: TGTGCCAGCAGCTTATTGAGAGACCGCGCGTCCTACGAGCAGTACTTC. The chain carries TRBV7-2 and TRBJ2-7; no clear D. Germline lookup yields CDR1 SGHTA and CDR2 FQGNSA. Trimming removed 2 bases at V and 1 base at J, with 15 bases between. The CDR3 totals 16 residues.

The chain uses TRBV5-1 and TRBJ1-1, with D perhaps matching TRBD1 (6 bases). The CDR3 totals 14 residues. The germline gives CDR1 SGHRS, CDR2 YFSETQ. V was pared by 4 bases and J by 7 bases, with 17 bases between. CDR3 DNA sequence: TGCGCCAGCAGCCCGGGGGCATCTGGGCATGAAGCTTTCTTT. Translated: CASSPGASGHEAFF.

This rearrangement joins TRBV18 to TRBJ2-2; 9 bases fit TRBD2. The CDR3 is made up of 17 amino acids. CDR1 and CDR2 from the germline V gene are KGHSH and LQKENI. With V trimmed by 0 bases and J by 0 bases, 2 bases remained unmatched. Written as DNA, the CDR3 is TGTGCCAGCTCACCACCGCTAGCGGGGACGAACACCGGGGAGCTGTTTTTT. Protein sequence: CASSPPLAGTNTGELFF.

On this clone itself: The junction departs from the called germline gene at one end, perhaps through a read error. The chain uses TRBV5-4 and TRBJ2-1, with 16 bases matching TRBD2. From germline, CDR1 is SGHNT and CDR2 YYREEE (reference sequence). The CDR3 is 16 amino acids. This CDR3 reads CASSPDSGLAGGLLIF. The CDR3 coding sequence is TGTGCCAGCAGCCCGGACTCGGGACTAGCGGGGGGGCTTCTCATCTTC.

This clone was detected once. The rearrangement joins TRBV14 to TRBJ1-1; D remains ambiguous. Trimming pared 2 bases from V and 11 bases from J, leaving 12 bases between. CDR3 length: 12 amino acids. Germline lookup yields CDR1 SGHDN and CDR2 FVKESK. The CDR3 loop reads CASSQSQRRAFF. The CDR3, as DNA: TGTGCCAGCAGCCAATCTCAAAGGAGGGCTTTCTTT.

The chain recombines TRBV7-2 with TRBJ2-3, with 9 nucleotides matching TRBD2. The junction had 5 bases not matched to a gene; V was cut back by 8 bases and J by 2 bases. Germline-derived CDR1 and CDR2 are SGHTA and FQGNSA. This CDR3 is 14 amino acids long. The CDR3, as DNA: TGTGCCAGCCTAGCGGGGCACTACACAGATACGCAGTATTTT. Its protein is CASLAGHYTDTQYF.

The chain is built from TRBV18 and TRBJ1-6, with 9 bases lining up with TRBD1. V lost 2 bases to trimming and J lost 5 bases; unmatched junction nucleotides: 4. CDR1 and CDR2 (germline): KGHSH, LQKENI. The CDR3 has 16 amino acids. The CDR3 region is CASSPGTGTNNSPLHF. The CDR3 DNA is TGTGCCAGCTCACCAGGGACAGGGACGAATAATTCACCCCTCCACTTT.

This clone came up a few times. The chain recombines TRBV7-2 with TRBJ2-5, with D possibly being TRBD1 (6 bases). The closer fit of TRBJ2-7 to the DNA end suggests the J call may be wrong. Germline V gene lookup returns CDR1 SGHTA and CDR2 FQGNSA. This CDR3 spans 14 amino acids. The CDR3 DNA follows: TGTGCCAGCAGCCGGGCCGGACAGAACTACGAGCAGTACTTC. Protein product: CASSRAGQNYEQYF.

This chain uses TRBV7-9 with TRBJ2-5; 7 positions match TRBD2. There are 14 residues in the CDR3. Looked up from germline, CDR1 is SEHNR and CDR2 is FQNEAQ (reference sequence). With V trimmed by 3 bases and J by 2 bases, 3 bases remained unmatched. CDR3 amino acids: CASSFRGGQETQYF. DNA for the CDR3: TGTGCCAGCAGCTTCCGCGGGGGACAAGAGACCCAGTACTTC.

Comment on this clone: A much larger clone lies one base from this, so it may be a read error. The gene calls are TRBV5-4 and TRBJ2-3; perhaps TRBD2 as D (6 bases). Trimming took off 4 bases at V and 0 bases at J, with 9 bases between the two ends. Germline CDR1 reads SGHNT; CDR2 reads YYREEE (reference sequence). This CDR3 region has 14 residues. The CDR3 DNA follows: TGTGCCAGCAGCCCCGGGACTAGCACAGATACGCAGTATTTT. The encoded protein is CASSPGTSTDTQYF.

V usage is TRBV5-1 and J usage is TRBJ1-4, with D possibly matching TRBD1 (6 bases). Germline loops: CDR1 SGHRS, CDR2 YFSETQ. The CDR3 runs to 15 residues. Trimming stripped 0 bases from V and 5 bases from J, with 11 bases between. CDR3 DNA sequence: TGCGCCAGCAGCTTGGTGTCAGGGGCGAATGAAAAACTGTTTTTT. This codes for CASSLVSGANEKLFF.

The V gene is TRBV11-2, the J gene TRBJ2-5; TRBD1 might be the D (6 bases). Germline V gene lookup returns CDR1 SGHAT and CDR2 FQNNGV. The CDR3 extends over 13 amino acids. With 6 bases removed from V and 5 bases from J, the gap between germline ends came to 13 bases. The chain's CDR3 is CASSPDQGETQYF. CDR3 coding DNA: TGTGCCAGCAGTCCTGACCAGGGGGAGACCCAGTACTTC. The whole variable domain, remainder taken from reference TRBV11-2 and TRBJ2-5, is EAGVAQSPRYKIIEKRQSVAFWCNPISGHATLYWYQQILGQGPKLLIQFQNNGVVDDSQLPKDRFSAERLKGVDSTLKIQPAKLEDSAVYLCASSPDQGETQYFGPGTRLLVL.

This chain uses TRBV6-5 with TRBJ2-5; TRBD1 aligns across 9 bases. V dropped 6 bases and J dropped 3; count of bases not matched to a gene: 8. This CDR3 is built from 15 residues. In germline, CDR1 is MNHEY, CDR2 SVGAGI. CDR3 protein: CASRLDRDREETQYF. CDR3 coding DNA: TGTGCCAGCAGGCTAGACCGGGACAGGGAAGAGACCCAGTACTTC.

This clone has more than one count but fewer than ten. The CDR3 coding sequence is TGTGCCAGCAGCGAGAATAACTATGGCTACACCTTC. Residues: CASSENNYGYTF. The rearrangement uses TRBV28 and TRBJ1-2; no clear D. The CDR3 runs 12 residues. The ends were cut back, 6 bases at V and 1 base at J, with 6 bases in the middle. Looked up from germline, CDR1 is MDHEN and CDR2 is SYDVKM.

The chain joins TRBV23-1 to TRBJ2-7; weak D call: TRBD2 (5 bases). TRBV23-1 is annotated as an ORF whose role is uncertain. V was trimmed by 4 bases and J by 4 bases, leaving 29 bases between them. This CDR3 is built from 19 residues. The CDR3 sequence is CASSPSSKLGCGPLYEQYF. Written as DNA, the CDR3 is TGCGCCAGCAGTCCAAGCTCCAAGCTCGGGTGCGGGCCTTTGTACGAGCAGTACTTC.

The rearrangement links TRBV5-6 to TRBJ2-5; no definite D call. The J call is uncertain, as TRBJ2-7 better fits the DNA end. Germline CDR1 SGHDT, CDR2 YYEEEE. The CDR3 runs to 13 residues. As DNA, the CDR3 is TGTGCCAGCACCTCACCAAGCTCCTACGAGCAGTACTTC. Translation: CASTSPSSYEQYF.

This clone was seen ten or more times. The rearrangement uses TRBV7-9 and TRBJ2-3; tentative D call: TRBD1 (6 bases). Deletions cut 4 bases from V and 3 bases from J, with 17 bases between. In germline, CDR1 is SEHNR, CDR2 FQNEAQ (reference sequence). This CDR3 is built from 16 residues. The CDR3 nucleotides are TGTGCCAGCAGCTCCCGCGTTGACAGGCAGACAGATACGCAGTATTTT. Translation gives CASSSRVDRQTDTQYF.